This T cell receptor beta chain was found in a study of cytomegalovirus exposure and HLA in healthy donors. The PCR contained 60 Vbeta and 13 Jbeta primers. Measured with immunoSEQ multiplex PCR; TCRdb has only the in-frame clones, and not every one. Across more than 50,000 clones, the top ten clones capture 6.5% to 8% of the sample. Germline-derived CDR1 and CDR2 are SGHVS and FNYEAQ. The CDR3 spans 15 residues. V was trimmed by 1 base and J by 6 bases, leaving 13 bases between them. This clonotype was sampled from a woman between 40 and 55 years old in good health and CMV-seronegative. Sequenced: PBMCs. The gene calls are TRBV7-6 and TRBJ2-1; D is possibly TRBD2 (5 bases). The CDR3 nucleotides are TGTGCCAGCAGCTTAGAGGTGGGAGTGAGCAATGAGCAGTTCTTC. Translated: CASSLEVGVSNEQFF.